A selection of T cell receptor beta chains follows, all from one sample in a study of blood T cell repertoires in COVID-19. The assay was immunoSEQ multiplex PCR, and TCRdb's table has in-frame clones only and misses some. The sample gives approximately 50,000 clones, around 90% of which show up once; roughly 2% is in the top ten. Sequenced input: peripheral blood. The receptors originated from a human donor in a cohort sampled during active COVID-19. Both conserved end residues are part of each CDR3. The D gene is left open where the match is weak. Rows may omit the clone size; those that give it use once, few, many or a size class.

D	size	V	J	CDR3	DNA
NA	once	TRBV11-2	TRBJ1-2	CASGLEDFNYGYTF	TGTGCCAGCGGCTTGGAGGATTTTAACTATGGCTACACCTTC
NA	NA	TRBV7-8	TRBJ1-1	CASSLVSIGGIGAEAFF	TGTGCCAGCAGCTTAGTCAGCATTGGAGGGATAGGGGCTGAAGCTTTCTTT
TRBD1	NA	TRBV5-1	TRBJ1-2	CASSPGQGRGGYTF	TGCGCCAGCAGCCCGGGACAGGGCCGAGGAGGCTACACCTTC
TRBD1	once	TRBV7-8	TRBJ1-1	CASSYPSTGETEAFF	TGTGCCAGCAGCTATCCCTCTACAGGGGAGACTGAAGCTTTCTTT
NA	NA	TRBV18	TRBJ2-1	CASSEGGNEQFF	TGTGCCAGCTCCGAGGGTGGGAATGAGCAGTTCTTC
TRBD1	NA	TRBV25-1	TRBJ2-2	CASSATGGRASNTGELFF	TGTGCCAGCAGCGCCACAGGGGGCAGGGCGTCGAACACCGGGGAGCTGTTTTTT
TRBD1	NA	TRBV4-1	TRBJ1-4	CASSQEGTGGEKLFF	TGCGCCAGCAGCCAAGAGGGGACAGGGGGAGAAAAACTGTTTTTT
NA	NA	TRBV7-2	TRBJ1-6	CASSKRDLASPLHF	TGTGCCAGCAGCAAGCGGGACTTGGCCTCACCCCTCCACTTT
TRBD1	once	TRBV9	TRBJ2-7	CASSGTGRDEQYF	TGTGCCAGCAGCGGGACAGGGCGGGACGAGCAGTACTTC
TRBD1	NA	TRBV6-4	TRBJ2-3	CASSDGTDSTDTQYF	TGTGCCAGCAGTGATGGGACAGATAGCACAGATACGCAGTATTTT